The 20 T cell receptor beta chains below were found in one sample sequenced in a study of cytomegalovirus exposure and HLA in healthy donors. The PCR ran on 60 Vbeta and 13 Jbeta primers. Some clones are missing from TCRdb's copy, which holds only in-frame ones; the method was immunoSEQ multiplex PCR. The table lists tens of thousands of clones, roughly 86% of them singletons. The specimen sequenced was PBMCs. The origin of the receptors is a man in his thirties or forties in good health and CMV-seropositive.

The table lists this clone with a count of one. The chain is built from TRBV19 and TRBJ2-7; 14 positions match TRBD2. Germline trimming cut 7 bases from V and 4 bases from J; bases unmatched to any gene: 6. Germline V CDR1 and CDR2: LNHDA, SQIVND (reference sequence). This CDR3 has 15 amino acids. CDR3 sequence (DNA): TGTGCCAGTATCGGGGGACTAGCGGGAGCTTACGAGCAGTACTTC. This translates into CASIGGLAGAYEQYF.

In this sample, this clone turned up once. The gene calls are TRBV5-4 and TRBJ1-4, with 9 bases that match TRBD1. The CDR3 sequence is 14 residues long. Losses at the gene ends were 4 bases for V and 6 bases for J; bases not matched to a gene: 4. The V gene's germline CDR1 is SGHNT and CDR2 YYREEE (reference sequence). This CDR3 is CASSAGTGYEKLFF. CDR3 nucleotide sequence: TGTGCCAGCAGCGCCGGGACAGGGTATGAAAAACTGTTTTTT.

A few counts support this clone. The chain joins TRBV28 to TRBJ2-7; 10 bases map to TRBD2. This CDR3 contains 15 residues. CDR1 is MDHEN, CDR2 SYDVKM, per germline. Trimming cost V 2 bases and J 3 bases; bases outside gene matches: 4. The CDR3 nucleotides are TGTGCCAGCAGTTTAGGAACTAGCGGGATCTACGAGCAGTACTTC. This translates into CASSLGTSGIYEQYF.

V is TRBV25-1 and J is TRBJ1-5; D gene uncertain. The CDR3 covers 11 residues. V lost 6 bases to trimming and J lost 6 bases, with 6 bases between them. CDR1 is MGHDK and CDR2 is SYGVNS in the germline V gene. CDR3 bases: TGTGCCAGCAGGGAGGGTCAGCCCCAGCATTTT. It translates to CASREGQPQHF.

By its share, this clone is medium-sized (0.01 to 0.1%). This sequence joins TRBV2 and TRBJ2-6; D is possibly TRBD1 (6 bases). V was cut by 6 bases and J by 0 bases, with 18 bases left in between. The germline V gene has CDR1 SNHLY and CDR2 FYNNEI. The CDR3 covers 18 residues. The CDR3 spells CASSWNWGQSSGANVLTF. The CDR3 nucleotides are TGTGCCAGCAGCTGGAATTGGGGACAATCCTCTGGGGCCAACGTCCTGACTTTC. Drawing the rest from reference TRBV2 and TRBJ2-6, the complete variable domain is EPEVTQTPSHQVTQMGQEVILRCVPISNHLYFYWYRQILGQKVEFLVSFYNNEISEKSEIFDDQFSVERPDGSNFTLKIRSTKLEDSAMYFCASSWNWGQSSGANVLTFGAGSRLTVL.

The CDR3: CASSVDGLASYNEQFF. The CDR3, as DNA: TGTGCCAGCAGCGTAGATGGACTAGCGTCATACAATGAGCAGTTCTTC. The chain joins TRBV9 to TRBJ2-1, with 9 bases matching TRBD2. J lost 4 bases, V lost 0 bases, and 5 bases had no gene match. Germline V gene sequence: CDR1 SGDLS, CDR2 YYNGEE. CDR3 length: 16 residues.

The V and J genes are TRBV20-1 and TRBJ2-1; no clear D gene. Germline V CDR1 and CDR2: DFQATT, SNEGSKA (reference sequence). There are 11 residues in the CDR3. Trimming shortened V by 3 bases and J by 7 bases, and 7 bases separated the two germline ends. The CDR3 reads CSASWQNEQFF. CDR3 bases: TGCAGTGCTAGTTGGCAGAATGAGCAGTTCTTC.

This sequence joins TRBV9 and TRBJ1-1, with D tentatively TRBD1 (6 bases). The CDR3 is made up of 14 amino acids. Germline CDR1 SGDLS, CDR2 YYNGEE. Trimming removed 4 bases at V and 0 bases at J, with 10 bases between. CDR3 protein: CASSQGQMNTEAFF. The CDR3 nucleotides are TGTGCCAGCAGCCAAGGACAGATGAACACTGAAGCTTTCTTT.

The gene calls are TRBV7-2 and TRBJ2-5; D not resolved. CDR1 is SGHTA, CDR2 FQGNSA, per germline. V lost 1 base and J 5 bases, leaving 8 bases between the germline ends. The CDR3 runs 13 residues. The CDR3 reads CASSLEARETQYF. CDR3 DNA: TGTGCCAGCAGCTTAGAAGCGCGCGAGACCCAGTACTTC.

The chain joins TRBV27 to TRBJ2-1; D is perhaps TRBD2 (6 bases). V lost 3 bases to trimming and J lost 2 bases, with 14 bases between them. This CDR3 has 16 amino acids. Looked up from germline, CDR1 is MNHEY and CDR2 is SMNVEV (reference sequence). The CDR3 sequence: CASSFLGSKAYNEQFF. CDR3 coding DNA: TGTGCCAGCAGTTTTCTCGGGAGTAAGGCCTACAATGAGCAGTTCTTC.

The V call is TRBV7-2, the J call TRBJ1-1; no definite D call. Germline V gene lookup returns CDR1 SGHTA and CDR2 FQGNSA. CDR3 size: 14 residues. Between the trimmed V and J ends, which lost 1 base and 5 bases, there was a span of 11 bases. The CDR3 sequence: CASSLGGGGTEAFF. CDR3 coding DNA: TGTGCCAGCAGCTTAGGAGGTGGAGGGACTGAAGCTTTCTTT.

The sample holds a few counts of this clone. This rearrangement joins TRBV6-1 to TRBJ1-4; D is possibly TRBD1 (6 bases). This CDR3 is built from 14 residues. The germline V gene has CDR1 MNHNS and CDR2 SASEGT. Trimming cost V 7 bases and J 4 bases, with 13 bases left between them. CDR3 residues: CASNGGPHNEKLFF. In nucleotides, the CDR3 is TGTGCCAGCAATGGGGGCCCCCATAATGAAAAACTGTTTTTT.

The chain recombines TRBV27 with TRBJ2-7; 14 bases match TRBD2. Unmatched junction bases numbered 9, after V lost 5 bases and J lost 3 bases. The CDR3 is made up of 17 amino acids. The germline V gene encodes CDR1 MNHEY and CDR2 SMNVEV (reference sequence). Here the CDR3 DNA reads TGTGCCAGCAGTCCCCGGCCGGGACTAGCGGGAGTCTACGAGCAGTACTTC. Encoded protein: CASSPRPGLAGVYEQYF.

The chain is built from TRBV15 and TRBJ2-7, with 7 bases lining up with TRBD1. Germline V gene data show CDR1 as LNHNV and CDR2 as YYDKDF (reference sequence). CDR3 size: 15 residues. J gave up 4 bases and V 3 bases, and 9 bases lay outside the gene matches. The CDR3 protein is CATSSDRVIIYEQYF. DNA for the CDR3: TGTGCCACCAGCAGCGACAGGGTGATAATATACGAGCAGTACTTC.

The chain combines TRBV11-2 with TRBJ2-5; 9 bases are a match to TRBD1. The CDR3 consists of 14 residues. J was trimmed by 7 bases and V by 4 bases; bases with no gene match: 7. Per the germline V gene, CDR1 is SGHAT and CDR2 is FQNNGV. Here the CDR3 DNA reads TGTGCCAGCAGCTCGGGACAGGGCCACGGGACCCAGTACTTC. Translation gives CASSSGQGHGTQYF.

The CDR3 sequence is CASSLRTVYGYTF. CDR3 nucleotides: TGTGCCAGCAGTCTACGGACAGTTTATGGCTACACCTTC. This chain uses TRBV28 with TRBJ1-2, with a weak D call TRBD1 (6 bases). The V gene's germline CDR1 is MDHEN and CDR2 SYDVKM. The CDR3 length is 13 residues. Trimming cost V 5 bases and J 5 bases, with 12 bases left between them.

The V gene is TRBV7-6, the J gene TRBJ2-1; 15 bases line up with TRBD2. The V and J ends lost 2 bases and 10 bases, in that order; junction bases with no gene match: 3. The germline V gene encodes CDR1 SGHVS and CDR2 FNYEAQ. The CDR3 totals 15 residues. The CDR3, as DNA: TGTGCCAGCAGCTTATTTGGGACTAGCGGGAGGGAGCAGTTCTTC. Protein product: CASSLFGTSGREQFF.

The gene calls are TRBV28 and TRBJ1-2; a possible D gene is TRBD1 (6 bases). V was cut by 3 bases and J by 8 bases, with 19 bases left in between. CDR3 length equals 15 residues. Germline-derived CDR1 and CDR2 are MDHEN and SYDVKM. The CDR3 DNA is TGTGCCAGCAGTTTCGGGGGGCCTAGTCTATTGGGCTACACCTTC. Protein sequence: CASSFGGPSLLGYTF.

The rearrangement uses TRBV27 and TRBJ2-4; D is undetermined. V lost 0 bases, J lost 14 bases, and 20 bases lay in between. Per germline, CDR1 MNHEY and CDR2 SMNVEV (reference sequence). The CDR3 runs to 15 residues. CDR3 amino acids: CASSLSLPSGGPKYF. As DNA, the CDR3 is TGTGCCAGCAGTTTATCTCTTCCCTCAGGTGGGCCTAAGTACTTC.

The CDR3 here is CASSLRQGANEQFF. The CDR3 nucleotides read TGCGCCAGCAGCTTGCGACAGGGGGCCAATGAGCAGTTCTTC. V gene TRBV5-1 combines with J gene TRBJ2-1, with TRBD1 matching 10 bases. CDR1 is SGHRS and CDR2 is YFSETQ in the germline V gene. The J segment lost 6 bases and the V segment lost 1 base, leaving 1 base of the junction unmatched. The CDR3 is 14 residues long.